The 19 T cell receptor beta chains in this list originate from one sample, sequenced in a study of shared clonotypes between healthy human individuals. Measured with immunoSEQ multiplex PCR; TCRdb has only the in-frame clones, and not every one. The repertoire holds about 1 million clones, around 76% seen once, with 1.4% in the top ten. The sequenced sample consisted of memory CD4+ T cells sorted from blood. The subset denotes: CD45RA-negative fraction. Receptors were obtained from a young man in good health.

The chain joins TRBV5-4 to TRBJ2-7; D unclear. This CDR3 has 13 amino acids. Trimming left V 0 bases short and J 5 bases short, with 9 bases between. The V gene's germline CDR1 is SGHNT and CDR2 YYREEE (reference sequence). The CDR3 loop is CASSLALSDEQYF. CDR3 in DNA: TGTGCCAGCAGCTTGGCCCTTTCAGACGAGCAGTACTTC.

The genes are TRBV25-1 and TRBJ2-1; TRBD1 might be the D (7 bases). V lost 7 bases, J lost 4 bases, and 17 bases lay in between. CDR1 and CDR2 from the germline V gene are MGHDK and SYGVNS. This CDR3 is built from 15 residues. This chain's CDR3 is CASNGPGDRYNEQFF. CDR3 nucleotide sequence: TGTGCCAGCAATGGACCGGGGGACAGATACAATGAGCAGTTCTTC.

The chain joins TRBV7-2 to TRBJ1-4, with D maybe TRBD1 (5 bases). Between the trimmed V and J ends, which lost 6 bases and 13 bases, there was a span of 18 bases. This CDR3 comprises 13 residues. Germline V lookup: CDR1 SGHTA, CDR2 FQGNSA. In DNA, the CDR3 is TGTGCCAGCAGGAATGGAGGGGCGCGGCGACTGTTTTTT. Translated, it gives CASRNGGARRLFF.

The CDR3 spells CASSPETGRANYGYTF. The DNA of the CDR3 is TGTGCCAGCTCACCGGAGACAGGGCGAGCTAACTATGGCTACACCTTC. The chain recombines TRBV18 with TRBJ1-2; 7 bases line up with TRBD1. CDR3 length: 16 residues. Germline V gene data show CDR1 as KGHSH and CDR2 as LQKENI. J was trimmed by 0 bases and V by 3 bases; bases with no gene match: 7.

This clone was found once. The chain uses TRBV19 and TRBJ1-5; tentatively, D is TRBD1 (6 bases). V was clipped by 4 bases and J by 0 bases, with 16 bases between them. This CDR3 region has 17 residues. Germline V lookup: CDR1 LNHDA, CDR2 SQIVND (reference sequence). CDR3 in amino acids: CASSSSRGPYSNQPQHF. In DNA, the CDR3 is TGTGCCAGTAGTAGCAGCAGGGGTCCATATAGCAATCAGCCCCAGCATTTT.

The V and J genes are TRBV18 and TRBJ2-7, with TRBD1 as a possible D gene (6 bases). The germline V gene has CDR1 KGHSH and CDR2 LQKENI. This CDR3 comprises 16 residues. V lost 0 bases to trimming and J lost 0 bases, with 12 bases between them. The CDR3 spells CASSPPVRGSSYEQYF. The CDR3 nucleotides are TGTGCCAGCTCACCACCGGTCAGGGGCAGCTCCTACGAGCAGTACTTC.

The chain employs TRBV28 and TRBJ2-7; D is perhaps TRBD2 (5 bases). Trimming removed 2 bases at V and 3 bases at J, with 20 bases between. The germline V gene has CDR1 MDHEN and CDR2 SYDVKM. The CDR3 runs to 17 residues. The CDR3 sequence: CASSLGGGNLAGYEQYF. The CDR3 bases are TGTGCCAGCAGTTTAGGAGGCGGTAACCTGGCCGGCTACGAGCAGTACTTC. Full variable domain (rest looked up from reference TRBV28 and TRBJ2-7): DVKVTQSSRYLVKRTGEKVFLECVQDMDHENMFWYRQDPGLGLRLIYFSYDVKMKEKGDIPEGYSVSREKKERFSLILESASTNQTSMYLCASSLGGGNLAGYEQYFGPGTRLTVT.

CDR3 sequence: CASSQPGLYGYTF. In DNA, the CDR3 is TGTGCCAGCAGCCAGCCGGGATTATATGGCTACACCTTC. This sequence joins TRBV7-8 and TRBJ1-2; D uncertain. This CDR3 comprises 13 residues. CDR1 and CDR2 (germline): SGHVS, FQNEAQ. Trimming cost V 5 bases and J 5 bases, with 12 bases left between them. Looking up the rest from reference TRBV7-8 and TRBJ1-2 gives the full variable domain: GAGVSQSPRYKVAKRGQDVALRCDPISGHVSLFWYQQALGQGPEFLTYFQNEAQLDKSGLPSDRFFAERPEGSVSTLKIQRTQQEDSAVYLCASSQPGLYGYTFGSGTRLTVV.

V is TRBV4-1 and J is TRBJ1-3; 11 bases map to TRBD1. The trim removed 6 bases at V and 4 bases at J, leaving 5 bases unmatched. The germline V gene encodes CDR1 MGHRA and CDR2 YSYEKL. The CDR3 has 15 residues. The CDR3 nucleotides read TGCGCCAGCAGGGCGGACAGGGGGCTCGGAAACACCATATATTTT. This gives the protein CASRADRGLGNTIYF.

The chain joins TRBV10-3 to TRBJ2-7; D might be TRBD1 (6 bases). The CDR3 totals 13 residues. V lost 10 bases to trimming and J lost 2 bases, with 15 bases between them. Germline V gene data show CDR1 as ENHRY and CDR2 as SYGVKD. The CDR3 bases are TGTGCCACCCGGGAACAGGGCACCTACGAGCAGTACTTC. Its translation: CATREQGTYEQYF.

In regard to this clone: The same CDR3 is also encoded by other DNA sequences in this sample. In DNA form, the CDR3 reads TGTGCCAGCAGACAGGGTAATGAAAAACTGTTTTTT. It yields the protein CASRQGNEKLFF. V is TRBV6-6 and J is TRBJ1-4; tentative D call: TRBD1 (6 bases). The CDR3 has 12 amino acids. Germline-derived CDR1 and CDR2 are MNHNY and SVGAGI (reference sequence). The ends were cut back, 6 bases at V and 4 bases at J, with 6 bases in the middle.

Of note for this clone: Other DNA sequences in the same sample also yield this CDR3. This sequence joins TRBV5-1 and TRBJ2-7; 8 bases agree with TRBD2. CDR3 size: 14 residues. Germline CDR1 and CDR2: SGHRS and YFSETQ. Unmatched junction bases numbered 3, after V lost 0 bases and J lost 4 bases. The CDR3 nucleotides are TGCGCCAGCAGCTTGGCGGGAGGGACTTACGAGCAGTACTTC. As protein: CASSLAGGTYEQYF.

The rearrangement uses TRBV5-1 and TRBJ2-1; D is undetermined. The CDR3 spans 15 residues. Germline values: CDR1 SGHRS, CDR2 YFSETQ. V was shortened by 4 bases and J by 2 bases, with 13 bases between the two germline ends. The CDR3 coding sequence is TGCGCCAGCAGCCCCTCGGATGGCCCCTACAATGAGCAGTTCTTC. It specifies CASSPSDGPYNEQFF.

The chain has TRBV6-1 and TRBJ2-7; D is unclear. Trimming left V 1 base short and J 9 bases short, with 7 bases between. The CDR3 covers 11 residues. Germline V gives CDR1 MNHNS, CDR2 SASEGT. The CDR3 reads CASSEGVVQYF. Written as DNA, the CDR3 is TGTGCCAGCAGTGAAGGGGTTGTGCAGTACTTC.

The chain is built from TRBV19 and TRBJ2-1; D is unclear. This CDR3 comprises 11 residues. Germline loops: CDR1 LNHDA, CDR2 SQIVND (reference sequence). V lost 3 bases, J lost 6 bases, and 3 bases lay in between. CDR3: CASSMSNEQFF. CDR3 in DNA: TGTGCCAGTAGTATGAGCAATGAGCAGTTCTTC.

The chain couples TRBV7-2 to TRBJ1-1; D possibly corresponds to TRBD1 (6 bases). Germline values: CDR1 SGHTA, CDR2 FQGNSA. CDR3 length: 16 residues. With 0 bases removed from V and 8 bases from J, the gap between germline ends came to 19 bases. DNA for the CDR3: TGTGCCAGCAGCTTAGCTAGGACAGTGGTACCTCTAGAAGCTTTCTTT. It yields the protein CASSLARTVVPLEAFF.

This rearrangement joins TRBV10-3 to TRBJ2-3; 11 nucleotides match TRBD2. CDR3 length: 13 residues. Germline trimming cut 10 bases from V and 6 bases from J; bases unmatched to any gene: 6. The V gene's germline CDR1 is ENHRY and CDR2 SYGVKD. In nucleotides, the CDR3 is TGTGCCACCTTTAGCGGGGGGGATGATACGCAGTATTTT. Residues: CATFSGGDDTQYF.

The chain links TRBV7-9 to TRBJ2-1, with TRBD2 identical over 14 bases. From germline, CDR1 is SEHNR and CDR2 FQNEAQ (reference sequence). The CDR3 contains 16 residues. J gave up 4 bases and V 3 bases, and 2 bases lay outside the gene matches. The CDR3 DNA sequence: TGTGCCAGCAGCTTGGGACTAGCGGGGGCATACAATGAGCAGTTCTTC. It yields the protein CASSLGLAGAYNEQFF.

This clone was seen a handful of times. The chain recombines TRBV5-1 with TRBJ2-5; 10 nucleotides line up with TRBD2. The CDR3 covers 15 residues. The germline gives CDR1 SGHRS, CDR2 YFSETQ. V lost 0 bases, J lost 6 bases, and 5 bases stayed unmatched. The DNA for the CDR3 is TGCGCCAGCAGCTTGGGAGCGGGGGGGCAAAAGACCCAGTACTTC. Translated: CASSLGAGGQKTQYF.